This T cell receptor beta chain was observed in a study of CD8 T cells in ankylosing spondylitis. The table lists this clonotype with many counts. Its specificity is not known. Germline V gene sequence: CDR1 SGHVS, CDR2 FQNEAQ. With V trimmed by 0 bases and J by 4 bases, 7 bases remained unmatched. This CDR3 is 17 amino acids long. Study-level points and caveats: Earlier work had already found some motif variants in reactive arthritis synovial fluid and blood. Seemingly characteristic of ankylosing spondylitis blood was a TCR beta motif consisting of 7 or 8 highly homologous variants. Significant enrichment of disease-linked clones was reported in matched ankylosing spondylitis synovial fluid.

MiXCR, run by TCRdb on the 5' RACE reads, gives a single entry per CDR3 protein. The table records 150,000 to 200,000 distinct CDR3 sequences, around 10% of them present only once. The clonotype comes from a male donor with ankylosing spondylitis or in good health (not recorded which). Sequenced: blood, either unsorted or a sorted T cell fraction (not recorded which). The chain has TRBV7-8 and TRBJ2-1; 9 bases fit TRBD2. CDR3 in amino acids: CASSLAGLARVYNEQFF. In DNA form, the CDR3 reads TGTGCCAGCAGCTTAGCGGGACTAGCAAGGGTTTACAATGAGCAGTTCTTC.